This is a list of T cell receptor beta chains from one sample in a study of blood T cell repertoires in COVID-19. The repertoire was sequenced with immunoSEQ multiplex PCR; TCRdb's copy has only in-frame clones and lacks some. The data show about 66,000 clones, around 84% seen once. The sequenced sample consisted of peripheral blood. Source of these receptors: a middle-aged man with active COVID-19. The CDR3 runs from the conserved cysteine through the conserved F or W. A D gene is named only where the DNA matches it firmly. Expanded clones are given a class, and other clones once, few, many or no size at all.

D	V	J	size	CDR3	DNA
.	TRBV4-1	TRBJ2-2	.	CASSQPGYSNTGELFF	TGCGCCAGCAGCCAACCAGGATATTCGAACACCGGGGAGCTGTTTTTT
.	TRBV5-6	TRBJ1-6	few	CASSLSAMLGGYNSPLHF	TGTGCCAGCAGCTTGTCCGCCATGTTAGGGGGCTATAATTCACCCCTCCACTTT
.	TRBV7-2	TRBJ1-5	.	CASSLGSGKGNQPQHF	TGTGCCAGCAGCTTAGGTTCGGGGAAAGGCAATCAGCCCCAGCATTTT
.	TRBV5-1	TRBJ1-4	few	CASSLGSGDKLFF	TGCGCCAGCAGCTTGGGGTCGGGGGATAAACTGTTTTTT
.	TRBV11-2	TRBJ2-1	few	CASSSVAGYNEQFF	TGTGCCAGCAGCTCTGTGGCGGGGTACAATGAGCAGTTCTTC
TRBD1	TRBV18	TRBJ1-1	.	CASSQTGGNTEAFF	TGTGCCAGCTCACAGACAGGGGGGAACACTGAAGCTTTCTTT
.	TRBV7-2	TRBJ2-2	.	CASSPQGWNTGELFF	TGTGCCAGCAGCCCACAGGGATGGAACACCGGGGAGCTGTTTTTT
.	TRBV12-5	TRBJ2-2	.	CASGFFGGSYTGELFF	TGTGCTAGTGGTTTTTTCGGGGGATCGTACACCGGGGAGCTGTTTTTT
.	TRBV5-1	TRBJ2-1	.	CASSLAGEIYNEQFF	TGCGCCAGCAGCTTGGCGGGGGAAATCTACAATGAGCAGTTCTTC
.	TRBV20-1	TRBJ2-4	.	CSVGGRNIQYF	TGCAGTGTTGGAGGGAGGAACATTCAGTACTTC
.	TRBV19	TRBJ2-3	.	CASPPYGVGMQYF	TGTGCCAGTCCTCCTTATGGGGTCGGGATGCAGTATTTT
TRBD2	TRBV3-1/TRBV3-2	TRBJ2-7	.	CASSLLAGGLYEQYF	TGTGCCAGCAGCTTACTAGCGGGGGGCCTCTACGAGCAGTACTTC
.	TRBV4-2	TRBJ1-2	.	CASSQAPGLEWRGYTF	TGTGCCAGCAGCCAAGCCCCAGGGCTGGAGTGGAGAGGCTACACCTTC
TRBD1	TRBV30	TRBJ2-3	.	CAWIQGAVPDTQYF	TGTGCCTGGATTCAGGGGGCAGTCCCAGATACGCAGTATTTT
TRBD1	TRBV19	TRBJ1-2	.	CASSIEWTGKDGYTF	TGTGCCAGTAGTATAGAATGGACAGGGAAGGATGGCTACACCTTC
.	TRBV24-1	TRBJ2-2	.	CATSDFDSPGGELFF	TGTGCCACCAGTGATTTCGACTCCCCCGGCGGGGAGCTGTTTTTT
TRBD1	TRBV12-3/TRBV12-4	TRBJ2-7	few	CASSLGTGEQYF	TGTGCCAGCAGTTTAGGGACAGGGGAGCAGTACTTC
.	TRBV12-3/TRBV12-4	TRBJ2-5	.	CASSTTRMETQYF	TGTGCCAGCAGTACGACTAGGATGGAGACCCAGTACTTC
.	TRBV6-2/TRBV6-3	TRBJ1-4	.	CASSYGQGAEKLFF	TGTGCCAGCAGTTACGGGCAGGGTGCCGAAAAACTGTTTTTT
TRBD1	TRBV7-8	TRBJ1-5	.	CASSLVRGQANQPQHF	TGTGCCAGCAGCTTAGTAAGGGGACAGGCGAATCAGCCCCAGCATTTT
TRBD2	TRBV6-4	TRBJ2-1	.	CASSEGREGEQFF	TGTGCCAGCAGTGAGGGCAGGGAGGGTGAGCAGTTCTTC
.	TRBV6-6	TRBJ1-2	.	CASTMVFGRGYGYTF	TGTGCCAGCACTATGGTTTTTGGTCGAGGCTATGGCTACACCTTC
TRBD1	TRBV13	TRBJ2-7	.	CASSLQGARSYEQYF	TGTGCCAGCAGCTTACAGGGGGCGAGGTCGTACGAGCAGTACTTC
TRBD2	TRBV7-6	TRBJ2-1	.	CASSILAGVDEQFF	TGTGCCAGCAGCATACTAGCGGGAGTGGATGAGCAGTTCTTC
.	TRBV18	TRBJ2-7	.	CASSRQGYEQYF	TGTGCCAGCTCGAGGCAGGGGTACGAGCAGTACTTC
.	TRBV11-2	TRBJ1-4	once	CASSLGQTTNEKLFF	TGTGCCAGCAGCTTAGGACAGACAACTAATGAAAAACTGTTTTTT
.	TRBV11-2	TRBJ1-2	.	CASSGADYGYTF	TGTGCCAGCAGCGGGGCCGACTATGGCTACACCTTC
.	TRBV6-5	TRBJ1-2	.	CASNPSEGANYGYTF	TGTGCCAGCAATCCTAGTGAAGGTGCTAACTATGGCTACACCTTC
TRBD1	TRBV4-2	TRBJ1-5	.	CASSHSGQGNQPQHF	TGTGCCAGCAGCCATTCGGGACAGGGGAACCAGCCCCAGCATTTT
TRBD2	TRBV5-1	TRBJ2-1	.	CASSPKGLAGVSSYNEQFF	TGCGCCAGCAGCCCGAAGGGACTAGCGGGGGTTAGCTCCTACAATGAGCAGTTCTTC
TRBD1	TRBV7-2	TRBJ2-7	once	CASSLNEPGQGTIDEQYF	TGTGCCAGCAGCTTAAATGAACCGGGACAGGGGACGATCGACGAGCAGTACTTC
TRBD2	TRBV19	TRBJ2-5	.	CASSTNRLAGQETQYF	TGTGCCAGTAGTACCAACCGACTAGCGGGCCAAGAGACCCAGTACTTC
TRBD1	TRBV11-2	TRBJ1-6	.	CASSSQRQGNSPLHF	TGTGCCAGCAGCTCTCAAAGACAGGGGAATTCACCCCTCCACTTT
TRBD2	TRBV7-2	TRBJ2-3	.	CASSLALEDGLAGGNTDTQYF	TGTGCCAGCAGCTTAGCACTCGAGGATGGACTAGCGGGAGGGAACACAGATACGCAGTATTTT
.	TRBV19	TRBJ1-2	.	CASSISHISFPGYTF	TGTGCCAGTAGTATCTCCCACATTTCTTTTCCTGGCTACACCTTC
TRBD1	TRBV10-3	TRBJ2-3	few	CAISEFVGQGTDTQYF	TGTGCCATCAGTGAGTTTGTGGGACAGGGCACAGATACGCAGTATTTT
.	TRBV3-1/TRBV3-2	TRBJ2-4	.	CASANLVIDGTTKNIQYF	TGTGCCAGCGCCAACCTCGTGATCGACGGAACTACCAAAAACATTCAGTACTTC